The 3 T cell receptor beta chains in this list originate from one sample, sequenced in a study of blood T cell repertoires in COVID-19. The assay was immunoSEQ multiplex PCR, and TCRdb's table has in-frame clones only and misses some. The sample lists more than 65,000 clones, approximately 90% seen once, with roughly 9% in the top ten. What was sequenced was peripheral blood. The receptor set was obtained from a man between 45 and 60 years old with acute or convalescent COVID-19.

This clone was counted once. The junction shows a germline mismatch at one end, possibly a read error. V is TRBV7-7 and J is TRBJ1-1; TRBD1 matches 9 bases. Germline V gene lookup returns CDR1 SSHAT and CDR2 FNYEAQ (reference sequence). The CDR3 extends over 14 amino acids. The CDR3 loop reads CASRSDRGDTEAFF. CDR3 bases: TGTGCTAGCAGATCCGACAGGGGGGACACTGAAGCTTTCTTT.

CDR3: CASSEASTGKSPLHF. In nucleotides, the CDR3 is TGTGCCAGCAGTGAGGCTTCCACAGGGAAATCACCCCTCCACTTT. The chain carries TRBV6-4 and TRBJ1-6; perhaps TRBD1 as D (6 bases). CDR1 MRHNA and CDR2 SNTAGT come from the germline V gene. V was clipped by 3 bases and J by 10 bases, with 16 bases between them. The CDR3 runs to 15 residues.

The chain combines TRBV5-5 with TRBJ2-1; 9 nucleotides match TRBD2. V shed 4 bases and J 4 bases; nucleotides not matched to a gene: 9. CDR3 size: 16 residues. CDR1 is SGHKS, CDR2 YYEKEE, per germline (reference sequence). DNA of the CDR3: TGTGCCAGCAGCCGACGGCGAGCGGGGGGTTACAATGAGCAGTTCTTC. This gives the protein CASSRRRAGGYNEQFF.